This T cell receptor beta chain was identified during a study of regulatory T cells in long-lasting Graves disease. At least ten counts were recorded for this clonotype. Its antigen remains unidentified. Study-wide results and limits: Newly diagnosed Graves' patients exceeded persistent ones in TCR diversity.

Noted time point: newly diagnosed GD, antithyroid drugs for less than 3 months. Generation of the TCR library employed RNA extracted from PBMCs. TCR beta libraries were built with iRepertoire HTBI primers and Arm-PCR of CDR3 regions. MiXCR, applied by TCRdb to the multiplex PCR reads, yields one record per CDR3 protein. The top ten clones hold approximately 20% of a sample with around 250,000 distinct CDR3 sequences, about 16% of them seen once. CDR1 is LGHDT, CDR2 YNNKEL, per germline (reference sequence). The CDR3 is 12 residues long. With 1 base removed from V and 8 bases from J, the gap between germline ends came to 6 bases.

V usage is TRBV3-1 and J usage is TRBJ2-1; D not resolved. The sequenced sample was peripheral blood mononuclear cells (PBMCs), obtained at new diagnosis, from a patient treated with antithyroid drugs. This receptor was taken from a female donor with Graves disease. This CDR3 reads CASSQGGYEQFF. CDR3 coding DNA: TGTGCCAGCAGCCAAGGGGGTTATGAGCAGTTCTTC.